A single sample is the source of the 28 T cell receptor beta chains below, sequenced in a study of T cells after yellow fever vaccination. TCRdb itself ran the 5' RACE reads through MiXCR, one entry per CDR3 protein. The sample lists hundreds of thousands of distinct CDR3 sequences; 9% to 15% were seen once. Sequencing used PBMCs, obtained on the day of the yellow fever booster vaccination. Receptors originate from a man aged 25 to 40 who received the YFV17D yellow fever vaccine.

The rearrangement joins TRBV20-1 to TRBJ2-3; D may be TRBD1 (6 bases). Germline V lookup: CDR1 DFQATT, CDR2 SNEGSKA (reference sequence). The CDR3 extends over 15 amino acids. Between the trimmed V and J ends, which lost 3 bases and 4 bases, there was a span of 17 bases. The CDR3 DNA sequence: TGCAGTGCTAGGGGAGACAGGAAGATCTCAGATACGCAGTATTTT. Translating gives CSARGDRKISDTQYF.

The CDR3 sequence: CASSLGRGDRVNQPQHF. DNA for the CDR3: TGTGCCAGCAGCTTAGGTCGGGGGGATCGCGTCAATCAGCCCCAGCATTTT. V usage is TRBV7-2 and J usage is TRBJ1-5, with D perhaps TRBD1 (5 bases). Trimming took 1 base from V and 3 from J, leaving 16 bases between them. This CDR3 is 17 amino acids long. The germline CDR1 and CDR2 sequences are SGHTA and FQGNSA.

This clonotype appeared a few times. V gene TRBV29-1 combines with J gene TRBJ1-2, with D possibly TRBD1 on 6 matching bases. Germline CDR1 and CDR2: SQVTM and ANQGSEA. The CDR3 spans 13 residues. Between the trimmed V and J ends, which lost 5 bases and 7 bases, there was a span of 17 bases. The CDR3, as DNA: TGCAGCGTTAGACAGGAGGTCGGGCCTGGCTACACCTTC. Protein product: CSVRQEVGPGYTF.

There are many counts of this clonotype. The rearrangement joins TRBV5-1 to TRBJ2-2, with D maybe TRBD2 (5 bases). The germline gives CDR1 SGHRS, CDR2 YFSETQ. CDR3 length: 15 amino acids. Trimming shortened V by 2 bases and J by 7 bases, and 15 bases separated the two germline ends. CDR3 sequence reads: CASSFGVGTYGELFF. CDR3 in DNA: TGCGCCAGCAGCTTCGGGGTAGGAACTTACGGGGAGCTGTTTTTT.

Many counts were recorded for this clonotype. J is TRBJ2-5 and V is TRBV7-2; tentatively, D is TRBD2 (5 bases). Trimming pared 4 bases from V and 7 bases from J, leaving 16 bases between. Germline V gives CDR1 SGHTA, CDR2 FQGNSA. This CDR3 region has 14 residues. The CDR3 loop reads CASSYRGGRGTQYF. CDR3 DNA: TGTGCCAGCAGCTACCGGGGTGGTCGAGGGACCCAGTACTTC.

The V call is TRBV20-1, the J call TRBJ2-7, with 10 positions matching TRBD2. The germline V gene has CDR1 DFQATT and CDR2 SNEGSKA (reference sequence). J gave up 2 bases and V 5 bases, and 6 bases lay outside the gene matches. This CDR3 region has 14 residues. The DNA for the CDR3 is TGCAGTGCTGAGGGACTAGCGCATCCCTACGAGCAGTACTTC. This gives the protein CSAEGLAHPYEQYF.

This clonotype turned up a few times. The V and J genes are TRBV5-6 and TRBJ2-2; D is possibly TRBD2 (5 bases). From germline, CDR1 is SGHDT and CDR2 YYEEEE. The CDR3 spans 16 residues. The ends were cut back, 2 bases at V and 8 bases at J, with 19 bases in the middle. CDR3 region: CASSFLDFQDSGELFF. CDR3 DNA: TGTGCCAGCAGCTTTTTGGACTTCCAGGATTCTGGGGAGCTGTTTTTT.

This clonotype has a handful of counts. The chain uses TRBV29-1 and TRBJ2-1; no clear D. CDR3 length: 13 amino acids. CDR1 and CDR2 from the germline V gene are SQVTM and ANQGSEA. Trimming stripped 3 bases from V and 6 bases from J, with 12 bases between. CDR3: CSVEVSVANEQFF. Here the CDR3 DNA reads TGCAGCGTTGAGGTATCGGTGGCCAATGAGCAGTTCTTC.

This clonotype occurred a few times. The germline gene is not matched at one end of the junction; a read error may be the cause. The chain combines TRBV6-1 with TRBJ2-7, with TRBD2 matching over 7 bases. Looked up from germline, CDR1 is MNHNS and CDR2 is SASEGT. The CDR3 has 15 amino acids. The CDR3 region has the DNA TGTGCCAGCGCTGGGGCGGGAGTAATCTCCTCCGAGCAGTACTTC. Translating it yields CASAGAGVISSEQYF.

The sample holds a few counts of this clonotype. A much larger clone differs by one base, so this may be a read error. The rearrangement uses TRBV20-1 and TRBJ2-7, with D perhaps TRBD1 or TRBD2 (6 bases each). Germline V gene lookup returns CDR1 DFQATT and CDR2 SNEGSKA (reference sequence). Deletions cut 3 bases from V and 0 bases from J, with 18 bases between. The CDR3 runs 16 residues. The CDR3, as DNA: TGCAGTGCTAGGGGGCGACTAGGGGGGAACTCCTACGAGCAGTACTTC. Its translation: CSARGRLGGNSYEQYF.

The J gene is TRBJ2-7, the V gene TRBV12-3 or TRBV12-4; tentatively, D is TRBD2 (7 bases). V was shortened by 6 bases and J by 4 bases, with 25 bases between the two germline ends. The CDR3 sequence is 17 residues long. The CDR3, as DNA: TGTGCCAGCAGCACGAGAAAGGGGGGGGTGGCCGGATACGAGCAGTACTTC. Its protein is CASSTRKGGVAGYEQYF.

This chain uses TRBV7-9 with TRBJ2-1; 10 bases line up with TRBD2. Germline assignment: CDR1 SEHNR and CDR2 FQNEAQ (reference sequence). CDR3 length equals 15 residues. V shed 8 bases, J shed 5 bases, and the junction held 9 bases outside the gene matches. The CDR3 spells CASDQGLAANNEQFF. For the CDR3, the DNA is TGTGCCAGCGATCAAGGACTAGCGGCCAACAATGAGCAGTTCTTC. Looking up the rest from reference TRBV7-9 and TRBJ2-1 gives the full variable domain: DTGVSQNPRHKITKRGQNVTFRCDPISEHNRLYWYRQTLGQGPEFLTYFQNEAQLEKSRLLSDRFSAERPKGSFSTLEIQRTEQGDSAMYLCASDQGLAANNEQFFGPGTRLTVL.

This chain's CDR3 is CASNRQVGGSTDTQYF. Written as DNA, the CDR3 is TGTGCCAGCAACCGGCAAGTGGGAGGGAGCACAGATACGCAGTATTTT. The chain couples TRBV5-6 to TRBJ2-3; TRBD2 agrees at 7 bases. The J segment lost 0 bases and the V segment lost 6 bases, leaving 10 bases of the junction unmatched. Germline V gene sequence: CDR1 SGHDT, CDR2 YYEEEE. CDR3 size: 16 residues.

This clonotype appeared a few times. In DNA form, the CDR3 reads TGTGCCATCAGTGAGCGGGAACAGCCCCTGGGCGGCTACACCTTC. It encodes CAISEREQPLGGYTF. The chain is built from TRBV10-3 and TRBJ1-2; D is ambiguous. CDR1 and CDR2 from the germline V gene are ENHRY and SYGVKD. The V gene lost 2 bases and the J gene lost 8 bases, with 18 bases spanning the gap. CDR3 length: 15 residues.

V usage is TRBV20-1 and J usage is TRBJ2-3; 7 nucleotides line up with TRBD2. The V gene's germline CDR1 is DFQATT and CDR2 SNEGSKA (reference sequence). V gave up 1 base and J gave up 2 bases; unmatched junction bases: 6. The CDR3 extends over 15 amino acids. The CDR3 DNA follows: TGCAGTGCTAGAGTAGCTAGCGGTTACACAGATACGCAGTATTTT. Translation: CSARVASGYTDTQYF.

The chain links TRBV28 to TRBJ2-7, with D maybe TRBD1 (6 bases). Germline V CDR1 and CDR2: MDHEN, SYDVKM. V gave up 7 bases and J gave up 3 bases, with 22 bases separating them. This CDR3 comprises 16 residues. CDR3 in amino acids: CASTNPQGSTLYEQYF. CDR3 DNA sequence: TGTGCCAGCACCAATCCCCAGGGGTCCACACTCTACGAGCAGTACTTC.

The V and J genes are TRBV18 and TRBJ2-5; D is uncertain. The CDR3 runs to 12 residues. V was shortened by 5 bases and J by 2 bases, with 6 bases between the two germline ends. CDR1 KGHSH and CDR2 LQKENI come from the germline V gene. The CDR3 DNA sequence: TGTGCCAGCTCAATTCAGCAAGAGACCCAGTACTTC. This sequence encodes CASSIQQETQYF.

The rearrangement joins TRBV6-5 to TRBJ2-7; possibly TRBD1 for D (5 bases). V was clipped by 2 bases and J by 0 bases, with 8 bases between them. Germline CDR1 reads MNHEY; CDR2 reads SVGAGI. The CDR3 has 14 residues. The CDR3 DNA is TGTGCCAGCAGTTACCAGACAGACTCCTACGAGCAGTACTTC. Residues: CASSYQTDSYEQYF.

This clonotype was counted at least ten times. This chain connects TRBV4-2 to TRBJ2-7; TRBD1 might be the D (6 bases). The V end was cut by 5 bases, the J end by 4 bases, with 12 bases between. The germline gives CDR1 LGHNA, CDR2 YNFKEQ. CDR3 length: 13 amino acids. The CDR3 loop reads CASSSGTQYEQYF. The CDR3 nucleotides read TGTGCCAGCAGCTCCGGGACACAATACGAGCAGTACTTC.

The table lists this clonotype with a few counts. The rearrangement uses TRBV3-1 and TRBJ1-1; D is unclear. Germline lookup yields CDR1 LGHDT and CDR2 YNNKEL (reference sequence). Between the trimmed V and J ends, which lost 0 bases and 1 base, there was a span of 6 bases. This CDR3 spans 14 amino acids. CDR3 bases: TGTGCCAGCAGCCAAGAACCCTCGAACACTGAAGCTTTCTTT. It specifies CASSQEPSNTEAFF.

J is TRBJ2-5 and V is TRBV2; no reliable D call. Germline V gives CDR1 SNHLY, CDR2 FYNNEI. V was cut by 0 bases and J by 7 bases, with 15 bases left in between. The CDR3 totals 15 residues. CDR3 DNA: TGTGCCAGCAGTGAAGCGGAAAGGATATCCGCGACCCAGTACTTC. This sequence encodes CASSEAERISATQYF.

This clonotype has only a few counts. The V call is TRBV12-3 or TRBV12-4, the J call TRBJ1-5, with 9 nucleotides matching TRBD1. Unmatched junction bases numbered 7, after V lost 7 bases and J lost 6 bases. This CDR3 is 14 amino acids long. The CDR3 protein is CASTLGQGSQPQHF. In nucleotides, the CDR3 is TGTGCCAGCACCCTGGGACAGGGAAGTCAGCCCCAGCATTTT.

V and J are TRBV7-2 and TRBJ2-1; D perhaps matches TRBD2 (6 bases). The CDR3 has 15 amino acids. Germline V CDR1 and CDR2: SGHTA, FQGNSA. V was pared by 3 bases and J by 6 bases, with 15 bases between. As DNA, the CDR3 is TGTGCCAGCAGCTTCGGAGGGCCCGGGGGCAATGAGCAGTTCTTC. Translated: CASSFGGPGGNEQFF.

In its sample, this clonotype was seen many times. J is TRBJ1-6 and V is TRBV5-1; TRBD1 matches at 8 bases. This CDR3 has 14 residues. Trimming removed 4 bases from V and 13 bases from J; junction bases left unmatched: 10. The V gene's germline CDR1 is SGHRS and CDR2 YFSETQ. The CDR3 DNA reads TGCGCCAGCAGCCAGGACAGGGAACGGGCGCCCCTCCACTTT. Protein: CASSQDRERAPLHF.

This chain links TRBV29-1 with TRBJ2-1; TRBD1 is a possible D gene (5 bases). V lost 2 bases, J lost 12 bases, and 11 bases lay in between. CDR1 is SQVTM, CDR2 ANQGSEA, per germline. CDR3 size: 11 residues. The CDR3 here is CSVEFFQGQFF. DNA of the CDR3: TGCAGCGTTGAATTTTTTCAGGGGCAGTTCTTC.

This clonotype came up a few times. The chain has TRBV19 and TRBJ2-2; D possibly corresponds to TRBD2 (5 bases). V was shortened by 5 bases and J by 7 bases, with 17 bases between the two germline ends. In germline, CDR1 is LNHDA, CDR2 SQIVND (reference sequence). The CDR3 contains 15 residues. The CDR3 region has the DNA TGTGCCAGTAGTCGGTCTCAACTAGTTATCGGGGAGCTGTTTTTT. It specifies CASSRSQLVIGELFF.

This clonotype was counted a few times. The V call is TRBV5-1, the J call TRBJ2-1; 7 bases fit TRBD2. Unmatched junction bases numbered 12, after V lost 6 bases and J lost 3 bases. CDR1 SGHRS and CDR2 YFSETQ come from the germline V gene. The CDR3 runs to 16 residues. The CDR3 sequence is CASTLVGGRGYNEQFF. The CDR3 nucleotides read TGCGCCAGCACCCTAGTGGGCGGGAGAGGCTACAATGAGCAGTTCTTC.

The CDR3 reads CSAPPPLLNEQFF. CDR3 DNA: TGCAGTGCCCCCCCCCCGCTACTCAATGAGCAGTTCTTC. This chain joins TRBV20-1 and TRBJ2-1; no definite D call. Germline V CDR1 and CDR2: DFQATT, SNEGSKA (reference sequence). There are 13 residues in the CDR3. With 6 bases removed from V and 6 bases from J, the gap between germline ends came to 15 bases.